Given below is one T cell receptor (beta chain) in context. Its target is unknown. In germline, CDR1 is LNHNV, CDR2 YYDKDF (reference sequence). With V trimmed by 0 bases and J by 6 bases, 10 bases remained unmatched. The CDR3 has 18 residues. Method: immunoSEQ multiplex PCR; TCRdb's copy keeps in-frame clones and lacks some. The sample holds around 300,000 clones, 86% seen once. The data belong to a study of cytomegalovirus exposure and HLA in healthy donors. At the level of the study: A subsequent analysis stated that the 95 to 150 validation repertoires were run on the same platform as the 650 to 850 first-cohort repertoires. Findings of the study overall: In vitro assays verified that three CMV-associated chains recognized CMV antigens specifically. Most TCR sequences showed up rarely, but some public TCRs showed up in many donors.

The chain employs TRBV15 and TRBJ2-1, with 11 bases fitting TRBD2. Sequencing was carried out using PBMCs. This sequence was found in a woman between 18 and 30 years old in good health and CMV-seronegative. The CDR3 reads CATSRDPLLAGVGNEQFF. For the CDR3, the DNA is TGTGCCACCAGCAGAGATCCCTTACTAGCGGGAGTAGGCAATGAGCAGTTCTTC.